This T cell receptor beta chain was sequenced during a study of blood T cell repertoires in COVID-19. Study-wide background: Donors in the United States, Italy and Spain gave samples during acute or convalescent COVID-19. Nucleic acid was either cDNA or gDNA, and it came from T cells, B-cell-depleted T cells, or PBMCs.

This clone was seen just once. The method was immunoSEQ multiplex PCR; TCRdb's version includes in-frame clones alone and lacks a portion of them. The repertoire has fewer than 90,000 clones, more than 75% of them found once; the top ten carry roughly 10%. Germline-derived CDR1 and CDR2 are SGHNT and YYREEE (reference sequence). CDR3 size: 15 residues. Trimming took off 5 bases at V and 5 bases at J, with 16 bases between the two ends. This sequence was found in a human donor in a cohort sampled during active COVID-19. The material sequenced was peripheral blood. This chain joins TRBV5-4 and TRBJ1-4; no reliable D call. CDR3 sequence reads: CASRPAGSPNEKLFF. The CDR3 DNA follows: TGTGCCAGCAGGCCGGCCGGGTCCCCAAATGAAAAACTGTTTTTT.